This TCR beta chain was found in a study of T cells in Graves' hyperthyroidism and ophthalmopathy. Study-wide results and limits: Blood also carried most thyroid clonotypes expanded above 0.001. The authors' 13 V-J model separated ophthalmopathy from stable hyperthyroidism. The model foresaw ophthalmopathy a median approximately 6.3 months prior to onset.

This clonotype was recorded at least ten times. What it recognizes is unknown. PBMCs stemmed from about 9.5 ml fresh peripheral blood. The CDR3 is 15 residues long. Germline V lookup: CDR1 MNHEY, CDR2 SMNVEV (reference sequence). V lost 1 base to trimming and J lost 6 bases; unmatched junction nucleotides: 4. It was RNA transcripts that yielded the amplified TCR beta CDR3 regions. Using the HTBI primer set, a first-round RT-PCR was run on the TCR CDR3. TCRdb re-called the multiplex PCR reads with MiXCR, one entry per CDR3 protein. This sample has around 620,000 distinct CDR3 sequences, with about a sixth found just once.

Material for sequencing was blood. This sequence was found in a woman between 25 and 40 years old with Graves' hyperthyroidism. V gene TRBV27 combines with J gene TRBJ2-7; TRBD2 matches at 12 bases. CDR3 in amino acids: CASSLFPSGRAEQYF. The CDR3 DNA sequence: TGTGCCAGCAGTTTATTTCCTAGCGGGAGGGCCGAGCAGTACTTC.